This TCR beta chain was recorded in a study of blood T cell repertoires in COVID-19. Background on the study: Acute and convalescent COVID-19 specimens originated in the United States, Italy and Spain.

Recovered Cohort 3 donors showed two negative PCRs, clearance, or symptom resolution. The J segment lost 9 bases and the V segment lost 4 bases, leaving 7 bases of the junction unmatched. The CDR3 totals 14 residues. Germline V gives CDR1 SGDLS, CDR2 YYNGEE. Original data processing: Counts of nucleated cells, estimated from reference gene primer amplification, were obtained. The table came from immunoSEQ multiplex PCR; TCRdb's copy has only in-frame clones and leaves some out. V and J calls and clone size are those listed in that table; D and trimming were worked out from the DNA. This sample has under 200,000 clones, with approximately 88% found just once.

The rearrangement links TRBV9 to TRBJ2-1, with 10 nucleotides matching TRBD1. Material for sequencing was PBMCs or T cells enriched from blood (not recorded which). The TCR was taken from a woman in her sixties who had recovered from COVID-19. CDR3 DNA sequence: TGTGCCAGCAGCTCTGGACAGGGGGTGGGTGAGCAGTTCTTC. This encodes CASSSGQGVGEQFF.